This TCR beta chain emerged from a study of CD8 T cells in Susac syndrome. When the RNA was reverse transcribed, random hexamers were used with an input of about 0.45 to 1 ug. The method of amplification for TCR beta CDR3 was immunoSEQ multiplex PCR, covering 54 Vbeta and 13 Jbeta. Via MiXCR, TCRdb re-called the immunoSEQ multiplex PCR reads, giving one row per CDR3 protein. This table holds hundreds of thousands of distinct CDR3 sequences, roughly 85% found once. CDR3 length: 15 amino acids. The germline gives CDR1 MNHEY, CDR2 SVGEGT. V was pared by 0 bases and J by 1 base, with 10 bases between. The rearrangement uses TRBV6-2 or TRBV6-3 and TRBJ2-7; D gene unclear. Sequencing used CD8+ T cells from PBMCs. The receptor was isolated from a human donor with multiple sclerosis. For the CDR3, the DNA is TGTGCCAGCAGTTACTCTCAAAGTGTTTCCTACGAGCAGTACTTC. Translation gives CASSYSQSVSYEQYF.